Each of the 29 T cell receptor beta chains below was sequenced from the same sample in a study of cytomegalovirus exposure and HLA in healthy donors. PCR was performed using 60 Vbeta and 13 Jbeta primers. Assay: immunoSEQ multiplex PCR; the TCRdb copy retains only in-frame clones and omits some. Its table lists roughly 220,000 clones. Input material: PBMCs. The receptors here all came from a girl aged 2 to 9 in good health and CMV-seropositive.

The gene calls are TRBV5-1 and TRBJ1-1; the D gene is possibly TRBD1 (6 bases). V lost 3 bases and J 1 base, leaving 22 bases between the germline ends. The CDR3 length is 18 residues. Germline-derived CDR1 and CDR2 are SGHRS and YFSETQ. CDR3 coding DNA: TGCGCCAGCAGCTGGGCGAGGGGGAACGTGGGCGCGAACACTGAAGCTTTCTTT. This codes for CASSWARGNVGANTEAFF.

Concerning this clone itself: The same CDR3 is also encoded by other DNA sequences in this sample. The chain has TRBV27 and TRBJ2-7; the D is unclear. Trimming took 4 bases from V and 1 from J, leaving 2 bases between them. CDR3 length equals 11 residues. In germline, CDR1 is MNHEY, CDR2 SMNVEV (reference sequence). CDR3 nucleotide sequence: TGTGCCAGCAGTTCATCCTACGAGCAGTACTTC. This encodes CASSSSYEQYF.

The chain is built from TRBV2 and TRBJ2-1; 7 bases map to TRBD1. With 2 bases clipped from V and 2 bases from J, the junction kept 3 bases outside the gene matches. Germline assignment: CDR1 SNHLY and CDR2 FYNNEI. The CDR3 length is 15 residues. CDR3 nucleotide sequence: TGTGCCAGCAGTGAATCAGGGACAGCCTACAATGAGCAGTTCTTC. It yields the protein CASSESGTAYNEQFF.

This rearrangement joins TRBV28 to TRBJ1-3; D uncertain. CDR3 length: 16 amino acids. CDR1 MDHEN and CDR2 SYDVKM come from the germline V gene. With 4 bases removed from V and 4 bases from J, the gap between germline ends came to 17 bases. CDR3 coding DNA: TGTGCCAGCAGTTCACCGGGTTCCCGGAACGGAAACACCATATATTTT. It is translated as CASSSPGSRNGNTIYF.

The chain uses TRBV28 and TRBJ1-2; 7 bases fit TRBD1. V lost 3 bases, J lost 4 bases, and 5 bases stayed unmatched. The CDR3 loop spans 14 amino acids. Germline CDR1 reads MDHEN; CDR2 reads SYDVKM. CDR3 nucleotide sequence: TGTGCCAGCAGTTTTGGGACAGCGACCTATGGCTACACCTTC. Its protein is CASSFGTATYGYTF.

This chain connects TRBV28 to TRBJ2-3; 10 positions match TRBD2. Germline V gives CDR1 MDHEN, CDR2 SYDVKM. V was pared by 4 bases and J by 2 bases, with 15 bases of the junction left unmatched. The CDR3 spans 19 residues. Written as DNA, the CDR3 is TGTGCCAGCAGTTCTCCGCGGCTAGCGGGAGTTAAGGACACAGATACGCAGTATTTT. It codes for CASSSPRLAGVKDTDTQYF.

This sequence joins TRBV20-1 and TRBJ2-7; possible D gene TRBD2, 6 bases. The CDR3 has 11 residues. Germline-derived CDR1 and CDR2 are DFQATT and SNEGSKA (reference sequence). V was pared by 5 bases and J by 5 bases, with 10 bases between. The CDR3 here is CSAGGSHEQYF. The CDR3, as DNA: TGCAGTGCTGGGGGGTCCCACGAGCAGTACTTC.

This chain uses TRBV27 with TRBJ1-4, with TRBD1 matching 7 bases. The CDR3 totals 15 residues. The V segment lost 6 bases and the J segment 0 bases; nucleotides outside the gene matches: 4. The germline gives CDR1 MNHEY, CDR2 SMNVEV (reference sequence). The CDR3 region is CASRPGTATNEKLFF. The DNA of the CDR3 is TGTGCCAGCAGACCAGGGACAGCAACTAATGAAAAACTGTTTTTT.

The genes are TRBV27 and TRBJ1-1; D might be TRBD1 (5 bases). The germline V gene encodes CDR1 MNHEY and CDR2 SMNVEV (reference sequence). Trimming removed 2 bases from V and 7 bases from J, with 5 bases in between. The CDR3 consists of 11 residues. Written as DNA, the CDR3 is TGTGCCAGCAGTTTACAGGGTGAAGCTTTCTTT. Translated: CASSLQGEAFF.

The J gene is TRBJ1-1, the V gene TRBV6-5, with 7 bases that match TRBD1. The CDR3 spans 14 residues. Germline lookup yields CDR1 MNHEY and CDR2 SVGAGI. Trimming removed 2 bases from V and 4 bases from J; junction bases left unmatched: 4. This CDR3 is CASSYTQGGTEAFF. The CDR3, as DNA: TGTGCCAGCAGTTACACCCAGGGGGGCACTGAAGCTTTCTTT.

The gene calls are TRBV28 and TRBJ1-2; D remains ambiguous. This CDR3 comprises 12 residues. V lost 3 bases, J lost 3 bases, and 5 bases lay in between. Germline CDR1 and CDR2: MDHEN and SYDVKM. CDR3 nucleotides: TGTGCCAGCAGTTTGGAGGACTATGGCTACACCTTC. Translating it yields CASSLEDYGYTF.

The V and J genes are TRBV11-3 and TRBJ2-1; possible D gene TRBD1, 5 bases. Germline V CDR1 and CDR2: SGHNT, YENEEA. The CDR3 spans 13 residues. Trimming cost V 5 bases and J 7 bases, with 12 bases left between them. The CDR3 DNA reads TGTGCCAGCAGCCAGACGCAGGGTAATGAGCAGTTCTTC. It translates to CASSQTQGNEQFF.

The chain combines TRBV7-8 with TRBJ2-7, with 8 positions matching TRBD2. This CDR3 comprises 15 residues. The germline CDR1 and CDR2 sequences are SGHVS and FQNEAQ. Trimming removed 5 bases from V and 2 bases from J; junction bases left unmatched: 8. CDR3 sequence reads: CASSTTSAIPYEQYF. The CDR3 nucleotides read TGTGCCAGCAGCACGACTAGCGCCATACCCTACGAGCAGTACTTC.

The chain is built from TRBV4-1 and TRBJ2-7; 8 bases are shared with TRBD2. Losses at the gene ends were 3 bases for V and 4 bases for J; bases not matched to a gene: 8. CDR1 is MGHRA, CDR2 YSYEKL, per germline. This CDR3 is 15 amino acids long. The CDR3 DNA is TGCGCCAGCAGCCAGACAATAGCGGGACTGTACGAGCAGTACTTC. It translates to CASSQTIAGLYEQYF.

V usage is TRBV19 and J usage is TRBJ1-1, with D tentatively TRBD1 (6 bases). Trimming pared 3 bases from V and 2 bases from J, leaving 19 bases between. The germline V gene encodes CDR1 LNHDA and CDR2 SQIVND (reference sequence). This CDR3 is built from 17 residues. CDR3 sequence reads: CASSMTPQGFVNTEAFF. CDR3 sequence (DNA): TGTGCCAGTAGTATGACTCCACAGGGCTTCGTAAACACTGAAGCTTTCTTT.

This chain joins TRBV7-9 and TRBJ1-5, with TRBD1 identical over 9 bases. Germline V gives CDR1 SEHNR, CDR2 FQNEAQ (reference sequence). The CDR3 consists of 14 residues. The trim removed 3 bases at V and 6 bases at J, leaving 3 bases unmatched. The DNA of the CDR3 is TGTGCCAGCAGCTTCACAGGGGGCGGTCAGCCCCAGCATTTT. Its translation: CASSFTGGGQPQHF.

To note about this clone: The same CDR3 can be traced to other DNA sequences in this sample. The chain joins TRBV28 to TRBJ1-5; D unclear. CDR1 is MDHEN and CDR2 is SYDVKM in the germline V gene. The length of the CDR3 is 13 residues. Deletions cut 1 base from V and 4 bases from J, with 5 bases between. CDR3 nucleotides: TGTGCCAGCAGTTTATCAGGTAATCAGCCCCAGCATTTT. It is translated as CASSLSGNQPQHF.

The chain has TRBV28 and TRBJ1-2, with TRBD1 matching 8 bases. The CDR3 totals 13 residues. Germline V lookup: CDR1 MDHEN, CDR2 SYDVKM. Germline trimming cut 6 bases from V and 6 bases from J; bases unmatched to any gene: 6. This CDR3 is CASSQGASNGYTF. For the CDR3, the DNA is TGTGCCAGCAGCCAGGGGGCGAGTAATGGCTACACCTTC.

The rearrangement links TRBV10-1 to TRBJ2-1; 10 positions agree with TRBD2. The length of the CDR3 is 15 residues. The germline CDR1 and CDR2 sequences are WNHNN and SYGVQD (reference sequence). V shed 4 bases, J shed 4 bases, and the junction held 4 bases outside the gene matches. The DNA of the CDR3 is TGCGCCAGCAGTGTACGACTAGCGGGTTACAATGAGCAGTTCTTC. Its protein is CASSVRLAGYNEQFF.

The chain couples TRBV5-5 to TRBJ1-5; D not certain. CDR1 is SGHKS, CDR2 YYEKEE, per germline (reference sequence). There are 15 residues in the CDR3. Deletions cut 0 bases from V and 0 bases from J, with 7 bases between. This CDR3 reads CASSLAGSSNQPQHF. The CDR3 bases are TGTGCCAGCAGCTTGGCGGGGTCTAGCAATCAGCCCCAGCATTTT. Full variable domain (missing parts from reference TRBV5-5 and TRBJ1-5): DAGVTQSPTHLIKTRGQQVTLRCSPISGHKSVSWYQQVLGQGPQFIFQYYEKEERGRGNFPDRFSARQFPNYSSELNVNALLLGDSALYLCASSLAGSSNQPQHFGDGTRLSIL.

The V and J genes are TRBV6-4 and TRBJ2-1, with 10 bases that match TRBD2. V was pared by 6 bases and J by 6 bases, with 8 bases of the junction left unmatched. The CDR3 covers 15 residues. Germline CDR1 reads MRHNA; CDR2 reads SNTAGT. Here the CDR3 DNA reads TGTGCCAGCAGGAGAGTAGCGGGAGGAAGCAATGAGCAGTTCTTC. Encoded protein: CASRRVAGGSNEQFF.

The chain joins TRBV7-6 to TRBJ2-7, with TRBD2 as a possible D gene (6 bases). Germline values: CDR1 SGHVS, CDR2 FNYEAQ. This CDR3 has 13 residues. V was shortened by 4 bases and J by 6 bases, with 13 bases between the two germline ends. CDR3 coding DNA: TGTGCCAGCAGCTCGGGCGAGGGACTCGAGCAGTACTTC. It is translated as CASSSGEGLEQYF.

This chain connects TRBV7-2 to TRBJ1-3; D may be TRBD1 (5 bases). Trimming shortened V by 6 bases and J by 4 bases, and 10 bases separated the two germline ends. The germline V gene encodes CDR1 SGHTA and CDR2 FQGNSA. The CDR3 totals 13 residues. The CDR3 region has the DNA TGTGCCAGCAGACGGGGGTCAGGAAACACCATATATTTT. It codes for CASRRGSGNTIYF.

The rearrangement links TRBV5-4 to TRBJ1-6; 12 nucleotides agree with TRBD1. Germline trimming cut 4 bases from V and 4 bases from J; bases unmatched to any gene: 6. This CDR3 spans 17 amino acids. Germline assignment: CDR1 SGHNT and CDR2 YYREEE (reference sequence). In DNA, the CDR3 is TGTGCCAGCAGCGGGGGGACAGGGGGCTCATATAATTCACCCCTCCACTTT. Amino acids: CASSGGTGGSYNSPLHF.

This chain connects TRBV30 to TRBJ1-2, with 7 bases matching TRBD1. Germline V gene lookup returns CDR1 GTSNPN and CDR2 SVGIG (reference sequence). The J segment lost 8 bases and the V segment lost 0 bases, leaving 6 bases of the junction unmatched. CDR3 length: 13 amino acids. CDR3 in DNA: TGTGCCTGGAGTGTAGGACAGGCAAGAGGCTACACCTTC. Translation gives CAWSVGQARGYTF.

The chain combines TRBV11-2 with TRBJ1-2; D is perhaps TRBD1 (6 bases). Germline CDR1 reads SGHAT; CDR2 reads FQNNGV. The CDR3 sequence is 15 residues long. Trimming left V 1 base short and J 4 bases short, with 13 bases between. CDR3 bases: TGTGCCAGCAGCTTAGGCGAACAGGGCCCCTATGGCTACACCTTC. This sequence encodes CASSLGEQGPYGYTF.

This chain connects TRBV28 to TRBJ2-7, with a weak D call TRBD1 (6 bases). This CDR3 has 14 residues. The V end lost 2 bases, the J end lost 2 bases, and 10 bases lay between the germline ends. Germline V lookup: CDR1 MDHEN, CDR2 SYDVKM. CDR3 sequence: CASSLTGTTYEQYF. As DNA, the CDR3 is TGTGCCAGCAGTTTAACGGGGACAACCTACGAGCAGTACTTC.

The chain carries TRBV2 and TRBJ2-7; D gene uncertain. The CDR3 has 14 residues. Germline CDR1 reads SNHLY; CDR2 reads FYNNEI. Trimming removed 2 bases from V and 2 bases from J, with 10 bases in between. CDR3 amino acids: CASSEKVAAYEQYF. The CDR3 DNA reads TGTGCCAGCAGTGAAAAAGTGGCGGCCTACGAGCAGTACTTC.

The chain employs TRBV14 and TRBJ1-5, with 7 bases lining up with TRBD1. Germline V gene lookup returns CDR1 SGHDN and CDR2 FVKESK. With 1 base clipped from V and 5 bases from J, the junction kept 5 bases outside the gene matches. This CDR3 has 15 amino acids. The CDR3 protein is CASSQGAGGYQPQHF. The CDR3 DNA is TGTGCCAGCAGCCAAGGGGCAGGGGGATATCAGCCCCAGCATTTT.